These 27 T cell receptor beta chains were all obtained from the same sample, sequenced in a study of post-analysis software for immune sequencing data (dated by TCRdb to the mid-2010s). General findings and caveats noted by the study authors: A few TRBV segments, including TRBV5-6, TRBV5-1 and TRBV20-1, were significantly more frequent in patients than controls.

These receptors have no known antigen. Libraries were prepared through PCR. Sequenced on an Illumina HiSeq 2500. To reduce PCR and sequencing biases, unique molecular identifiers were incorporated into the TCR beta cDNA libraries. The raw public data were reprocessed by TCRdb itself: fastp quality trimming at Q25, MiXCR clonotype calling, in-frame beta chains only. Every entry covers one CDR3 protein and lists the most common genes and DNA from its rows. In all, the sample holds under 900,000 distinct CDR3 sequences, and approximately 57% of those were seen once. Jointly, the top ten make up 4.6% of the sample. Sequencing input: blood. The receptors come from a girl aged 10 to 17 with multiple sclerosis.

The chain has TRBV7-9 and TRBJ1-2, with 8 bases matching TRBD1. V lost 6 bases to trimming and J lost 8 bases; unmatched junction nucleotides: 8. This CDR3 region has 13 residues. The V gene's germline CDR1 is SEHNR and CDR2 FQNEAQ (reference sequence). CDR3 nucleotide sequence: TGTGCCAGCAGACCCGACAGGGGAAAGGGCTACACCTTC. Translation gives CASRPDRGKGYTF.

In this sample, this clonotype turned up a few times. J is TRBJ2-7 and V is TRBV5-1; D ambiguous. The end of the DNA fits TRBJ2-5 better, so the J call may be wrong. CDR3 length: 15 amino acids. The V gene's germline CDR1 is SGHRS and CDR2 YFSETQ. The CDR3 region is CASSLGLLEMETQYF. The CDR3 DNA sequence: TGCGCCAGCAGCTTGGGACTTCTCGAAATGGAGACCCAGTACTTC.

This chain joins TRBV6-1 and TRBJ1-2; D may be TRBD1 (5 bases). The CDR3 is made up of 12 amino acids. V was shortened by 7 bases and J by 4 bases, with 10 bases between the two germline ends. Germline V lookup: CDR1 MNHNS, CDR2 SASEGT. CDR3 sequence reads: CASTSGIYGYTF. DNA of the CDR3: TGTGCCAGCACGTCAGGGATCTATGGCTACACCTTC.

The sample holds a few counts of this clonotype. The chain joins TRBV5-1 to TRBJ2-7, with D perhaps matching TRBD2 (5 bases). CDR1 and CDR2 from the germline V gene are SGHRS and YFSETQ. Deletions cut 2 bases from V and 1 base from J, with 10 bases between. This CDR3 region has 14 residues. The CDR3 bases are TGCGCCAGCAGCTTCCGGACTGTTTCCTACGAGCAGTACTTC. This translates into CASSFRTVSYEQYF.

This rearrangement joins TRBV20-1 to TRBJ2-1; D is possibly TRBD2 (6 bases). The CDR3 consists of 11 residues. In germline, CDR1 is DFQATT, CDR2 SNEGSKA (reference sequence). Between the trimmed V and J ends, which lost 3 bases and 11 bases, there was a span of 11 bases. In DNA form, the CDR3 reads TGCAGTGCTAGCCTAGCGAGCAAGCAGTTCTTC. This gives the protein CSASLASKQFF.

The J gene is TRBJ2-3, the V gene TRBV7-6; TRBD2 matches at 10 bases. V shed 2 bases, J shed 5 bases, and the junction held 4 bases outside the gene matches. This CDR3 is 15 amino acids long. Germline V gives CDR1 SGHVS, CDR2 FNYEAQ. The CDR3 loop is CASSLTSGMGDTQYF. The CDR3, as DNA: TGTGCCAGCAGCTTAACTAGCGGGATGGGAGATACGCAGTATTTT.

This chain links TRBV6-5 with TRBJ2-1, with 8 bases lining up with TRBD2. This CDR3 has 13 amino acids. The junction had 2 bases not matched to a gene; V was cut back by 6 bases and J by 4 bases. CDR1 is MNHEY, CDR2 SVGAGI, per germline. CDR3 nucleotide sequence: TGTGCCAGCAGGACTAGCGTTTACAATGAGCAGTTCTTC. It is translated as CASRTSVYNEQFF.

This clonotype was seen a handful of times. The chain employs TRBV11-2 and TRBJ2-4, with 7 bases matching TRBD1. The germline V gene has CDR1 SGHAT and CDR2 FQNNGV. Losses at the gene ends were 2 bases for V and 0 bases for J; bases not matched to a gene: 4. The CDR3 totals 16 residues. CDR3 amino acids: CASSLLTGVAKNIQYF. The CDR3, as DNA: TGTGCCAGCAGCTTACTAACAGGGGTAGCCAAAAACATTCAGTACTTC.

The V call is TRBV29-1, the J call TRBJ1-2; weak D call: TRBD1 (5 bases). From germline, CDR1 is SQVTM and CDR2 ANQGSEA. The CDR3 covers 15 residues. The V end was cut by 6 bases, the J end by 0 bases, with 17 bases between. The CDR3 sequence: CSVKANRPANYGYTF. As DNA, the CDR3 is TGCAGCGTGAAAGCCAACAGGCCTGCTAACTATGGCTACACCTTC.

The rearrangement uses TRBV20-1 and TRBJ2-5; no firm D call. Per the germline V gene, CDR1 is DFQATT and CDR2 is SNEGSKA (reference sequence). The CDR3 sequence is 14 residues long. Written as DNA, the CDR3 is TGCAGCCTGCCGACCGGGCGGATCCAGGAGACCCAGTACTTC. Its protein is CSLPTGRIQETQYF.

V usage is TRBV24-1 and J usage is TRBJ1-1, with D possibly being TRBD1 (6 bases). Trimming stripped 5 bases from V and 3 bases from J, with 27 bases between. CDR1 and CDR2 (germline): KGHDR, SFDVKD. The CDR3 totals 19 residues. In nucleotides, the CDR3 is TGTGCCACCAGTGTTAATGAACATAGGACAGAAGGTCTTGACACTGAAGCTTTCTTT. Its protein is CATSVNEHRTEGLDTEAFF.

In its sample, this clonotype was seen a few times. This chain joins TRBV12-3 or TRBV12-4 and TRBJ2-4, with D perhaps assigned TRBD1 or TRBD2 (5 bases each). The DNA matches TRBJ2-7 better at its end, which makes the J call doubtful. The CDR3 runs 13 residues. This CDR3 reads CASSPGDDYEQYF. In nucleotides, the CDR3 is TGTGCCAGCAGTCCTGGGGACGACTACGAGCAGTACTTC.

This clonotype showed up just a few times. The chain uses TRBV9 and TRBJ2-7; D gene uncertain. CDR1 SGDLS and CDR2 YYNGEE come from the germline V gene. Trimming shortened V by 1 base and J by 7 bases, and 15 bases separated the two germline ends. The CDR3 has 14 amino acids. CDR3 region: CASSVFGGLGEQYF. The DNA for the CDR3 is TGTGCCAGCAGCGTATTCGGCGGATTAGGAGAGCAGTACTTC.

This chain uses TRBV3-1 with TRBJ2-3, with 8 positions matching TRBD2. The ends lost 0 bases at V and 1 base at J; junction bases unmatched: 9. This CDR3 has 18 residues. CDR1 is LGHDT and CDR2 is YNNKEL in the germline V gene (reference sequence). CDR3 nucleotide sequence: TGTGCCAGCAGCCAAGATCCGGGAGGGTCCTCGGGCACAGATACGCAGTATTTT. Amino acids: CASSQDPGGSSGTDTQYF.

This clonotype has just a few counts. This chain uses TRBV11-2 with TRBJ2-3, with a weak D call TRBD2 (5 bases). The CDR3 extends over 14 amino acids. In germline, CDR1 is SGHAT, CDR2 FQNNGV. The V gene lost 3 bases and the J gene lost 4 bases, with 11 bases spanning the gap. The CDR3 here is CASSFTRSADTQYF. The CDR3 DNA reads TGTGCCAGCAGCTTCACTAGAAGTGCAGATACGCAGTATTTT.

The V and J genes are TRBV12-3 or TRBV12-4 and TRBJ2-3, with D possibly being TRBD2 (5 bases). V was pared by 5 bases and J by 8 bases, with 14 bases between. This CDR3 comprises 13 residues. The CDR3 nucleotides read TGTGCCAGCAGTATTCTGGGTGGAGGTACGCAGTATTTT. The encoded protein is CASSILGGGTQYF.

V is TRBV4-1 and J is TRBJ1-4; D gene ambiguous. The germline V and J ends were trimmed by 4 bases and 4 bases, with 16 bases remaining between them. This CDR3 is 16 amino acids long. Germline loops: CDR1 MGHRA, CDR2 YSYEKL. The CDR3 is CASSLQDSRINEKLFF. The DNA of the CDR3 is TGCGCCAGCAGCCTGCAGGATAGTAGGATTAATGAAAAACTGTTTTTT.

In its sample, this clonotype was seen a few times. The V gene is TRBV29-1, the J gene TRBJ1-1; the D is unclear. From germline, CDR1 is SQVTM and CDR2 ANQGSEA. The CDR3 contains 13 residues. V dropped 5 bases and J dropped 1 base, with 11 bases sitting between them. The CDR3: CSVLKGGNTEAFF. The CDR3 DNA follows: TGCAGCGTTCTCAAGGGCGGGAACACTGAAGCTTTCTTT.

The chain has TRBV6-2 or TRBV6-3 and TRBJ2-7, with unresolved D. The V gene's germline CDR1 is MNHEY and CDR2 SVGEGT. V was cut by 2 bases and J by 2 bases, with 10 bases left in between. The CDR3 sequence is 14 residues long. CDR3 sequence (DNA): TGTGCCAGCAGTTACCAGAGTATCGCCTACGAGCAGTACTTC. Amino acids: CASSYQSIAYEQYF.

The chain recombines TRBV12-5 with TRBJ1-5, with D tentatively TRBD1 (5 bases). Germline lookup yields CDR1 LGHNT and CDR2 FRNRAP. The CDR3 loop spans 13 amino acids. Trimming pared 5 bases from V and 9 bases from J, leaving 14 bases between. This CDR3 reads CASGTVPGRPQHF. Here the CDR3 DNA reads TGTGCTAGTGGTACCGTACCAGGGCGGCCCCAGCATTTT.

This clonotype showed up just a few times. V gene TRBV20-1 combines with J gene TRBJ2-1; 12 bases align to TRBD2. The CDR3 spans 16 residues. Trimming removed 0 bases from V and 8 bases from J; junction bases left unmatched: 8. Germline CDR1 and CDR2: DFQATT and SNEGSKA (reference sequence). The CDR3 here is CSAREPLAGGPHEQFF. DNA of the CDR3: TGCAGTGCTAGAGAGCCCCTAGCGGGAGGGCCGCATGAGCAGTTCTTC.

The V gene is TRBV9, the J gene TRBJ2-3; 13 nucleotides agree with TRBD2. This CDR3 is built from 18 residues. V was clipped by 6 bases and J by 2 bases; unmatched bases: 12. Per the germline V gene, CDR1 is SGDLS and CDR2 is YYNGEE. This CDR3 reads CASTSTSGRAGLTDTQYF. Written as DNA, the CDR3 is TGTGCCAGCACCTCCACTAGCGGGAGGGCCGGCCTCACAGATACGCAGTATTTT. Full variable domain (outside the CDR3, taken from reference TRBV9 and TRBJ2-3): DSGVTQTPKHLITATGQRVTLRCSPRSGDLSVYWYQQSLDQGLQFLIQYYNGEERAKGNILERFSAQQFPDLHSELNLSSLELGDSALYFCASTSTSGRAGLTDTQYFGPGTRLTVL.

The chain links TRBV7-9 to TRBJ2-7; 7 bases fit TRBD1. The CDR3 covers 15 residues. Trimming took 5 bases from V and 3 from J; bases not matched to a gene: 10. The germline V gene encodes CDR1 SEHNR and CDR2 FQNEAQ (reference sequence). The CDR3, as DNA: TGTGCCAGCAGCCCCTACGGACAGGAGGTCTACGAGCAGTACTTC. Translation gives CASSPYGQEVYEQYF.

There are a few counts of this clonotype. This chain connects TRBV5-1 to TRBJ2-3, with 9 nucleotides matching TRBD2. V trimming: 2 bases; J trimming: 4 bases; junction bases outside the gene matches: 5. Germline loops: CDR1 SGHRS, CDR2 YFSETQ. The CDR3 runs to 15 residues. The CDR3 spells CASSFSGSTADTQYF. CDR3 nucleotide sequence: TGCGCCAGCAGCTTTAGCGGGAGTACCGCAGATACGCAGTATTTT.

This rearrangement joins TRBV3-1 to TRBJ2-5; TRBD2 is a possible D gene (5 bases). This CDR3 has 17 amino acids. Trimming stripped 3 bases from V and 4 bases from J, with 21 bases between. Germline CDR1 reads LGHDT; CDR2 reads YNNKEL (reference sequence). The CDR3 region is CASSHRRPMEVPETQYF. CDR3 in DNA: TGTGCCAGCAGCCACCGGAGACCCATGGAGGTACCAGAGACCCAGTACTTC.

The chain is built from TRBV9 and TRBJ2-7, with 8 nucleotides matching TRBD2. The CDR3 has 15 amino acids. V dropped 0 bases and J dropped 9; count of bases not matched to a gene: 11. Germline assignment: CDR1 SGDLS and CDR2 YYNGEE. This chain's CDR3 is CASSVEGGRSDTQYF. The CDR3 region has the DNA TGTGCCAGCAGCGTAGAGGGCGGGAGGTCAGATACGCAGTACTTC. Full variable domain (rest looked up from reference TRBV9 and TRBJ2-7): DSGVTQTPKHLITATGQRVTLRCSPRSGDLSVYWYQQSLDQGLQFLIQYYNGEERAKGNILERFSAQQFPDLHSELNLSSLELGDSALYFCASSVEGGRSDTQYFGPGTRLTVT.

This clonotype was seen a handful of times. An end of the junction differs from the germline gene, which may be a read error. The V gene is TRBV7-7, the J gene TRBJ2-3, with 11 bases aligning to TRBD1. The CDR3 consists of 16 residues. The V gene's germline CDR1 is SSHAT and CDR2 FNYEAQ (reference sequence). This CDR3 reads CASSSSGQGGTDTQYF. CDR3 bases: TGTGCTAGCAGCTCGTCGGGACAGGGGGGCACAGATACGCAGTATTTT.